In its sample, the clone carrying this T cell receptor (beta chain) was seen once. The antigen remains unidentified. The sample is drawn from a study of T-cell memory formation after mild COVID-19. Study-wide results and caveats: Cross-reactive memory appears to have joined, as suggested by some responding clones showing up in pre-infection memory. Clones that shrank (day 15 to 85) were balanced CD4/CD8, whereas later expanders leaned CD4+.

TCRdb recomputed calls from the 5' RACE reads with MiXCR, one row per CDR3 protein. The table has approximately 260,000 distinct CDR3 sequences, around 15% seen once; the top ten hold roughly 20%. The CDR3 runs 17 residues. Looked up from germline, CDR1 is ENHRY and CDR2 is SYGVKD. V was pared by 10 bases and J by 7 bases, with 13 bases of the junction left unmatched. The source is a man aged 18 to 29 who had mild COVID-19 (a few samples of this study predate the infection). Cell type and time point are not known. The chain couples TRBV10-3 to TRBJ2-2; TRBD2 aligns across 15 bases. Sequenced: PBMCs or a T cell subset sorted from them (not recorded which). CDR3 residues: CATGGTSGGTVLGELFF. The CDR3 DNA reads as TGTGCCACGGGAGGGACTAGCGGGGGGACCGTGCTCGGGGAGCTGTTTTTT.